A selection of T cell receptor beta chains follows, all from one sample in a study of cytomegalovirus exposure and HLA in healthy donors. Measured with immunoSEQ multiplex PCR; TCRdb has only the in-frame clones, and not every one. The table has some 60,000 clones, about 79% seen once. Sequencing input: PBMCs. Every receptor here comes from a man aged 35 to 55 in good health and CMV-seronegative. CDR3s include the opening cysteine and the closing phenylalanine or tryptophan. The D gene is left open where the match is weak. Only some rows state a clone size, as once, few, many or a class for expanded clones.

d_call: .; v_call: TRBV9; j_call: TRBJ1-1; clone_size: once; cdr3_aa: CASSVGSRLNTEDFF; cdr3_nt: TGTGCCAGCAGCGTAGGTAGCAGATTGAACACTGAAGATTTCTTT
d_call: TRBD2; v_call: TRBV6-6; j_call: TRBJ2-3; clone_size: .; cdr3_aa: CASSLRTSGYTDTQYF; cdr3_nt: TGTGCCAGCAGTCTCCGGACTAGCGGGTACACAGATACGCAGTATTTT
d_call: .; v_call: TRBV29-1; j_call: TRBJ2-5; clone_size: .; cdr3_aa: CSVARFHGETQYF; cdr3_nt: TGCAGCGTCGCCCGGTTTCACGGGGAGACCCAGTACTTC
d_call: .; v_call: TRBV15; j_call: TRBJ2-2; clone_size: .; cdr3_aa: CATSTEQGNTGELFF; cdr3_nt: TGTGCCACCAGCACCGAACAGGGGAACACCGGGGAGCTGTTTTTT
d_call: TRBD1; v_call: TRBV12-5; j_call: TRBJ1-4; clone_size: .; cdr3_aa: CASGLVPTGVGPSGKLFF; cdr3_nt: TGTGCTAGTGGTTTGGTCCCGACAGGGGTAGGACCTAGCGGAAAACTGTTTTTT
d_call: .; v_call: TRBV2; j_call: TRBJ1-5; clone_size: few; cdr3_aa: CASSRQKYSNQPQHF; cdr3_nt: TGTGCCAGCAGTCGACAGAAATATAGCAATCAGCCCCAGCATTTT
d_call: .; v_call: TRBV7-8; j_call: TRBJ2-1; clone_size: .; cdr3_aa: CASSLTGGWGNEQFF; cdr3_nt: TGTGCCAGCAGCCTGACTGGGGGCTGGGGCAATGAGCAGTTCTTC
d_call: .; v_call: TRBV5-1; j_call: TRBJ2-1; clone_size: few; cdr3_aa: CASSLIRGSSYNEQFF; cdr3_nt: TGCGCCAGCAGCTTGATCCGGGGGAGCTCCTACAATGAGCAGTTCTTC
d_call: .; v_call: TRBV13; j_call: TRBJ2-7; clone_size: .; cdr3_aa: CASSLGGGFSYEQYF; cdr3_nt: TGTGCCAGCAGCTTAGGAGGGGGTTTTTCCTACGAGCAGTACTTC
d_call: TRBD1; v_call: TRBV7-6; j_call: TRBJ2-5; clone_size: once; cdr3_aa: CASSLKGTVPQETQYF; cdr3_nt: TGTGCCAGCAGCTTAAAAGGGACAGTGCCCCAAGAGACCCAGTACTTC
d_call: .; v_call: TRBV30; j_call: TRBJ2-5; clone_size: .; cdr3_aa: CAWTQKETQYF; cdr3_nt: TGTGCCTGGACACAGAAAGAGACCCAGTACTTC
d_call: TRBD1; v_call: TRBV6-5; j_call: TRBJ2-3; clone_size: .; cdr3_aa: CASSYSTGLDTQYF; cdr3_nt: TGTGCCAGCAGTTACTCGACAGGGTTAGATACGCAGTATTTT
d_call: TRBD1; v_call: TRBV9; j_call: TRBJ1-1; clone_size: .; cdr3_aa: CASSVDQRQGMTEAFF; cdr3_nt: TGTGCCAGCAGCGTAGACCAGAGACAGGGAATGACTGAAGCTTTCTTT
d_call: TRBD1; v_call: TRBV5-1; j_call: TRBJ2-2; clone_size: .; cdr3_aa: CASSSLTQGDTGELFF; cdr3_nt: TGCGCCAGCAGCTCTCTGACCCAGGGGGACACCGGGGAGCTGTTTTTT
d_call: TRBD2; v_call: TRBV9; j_call: TRBJ2-1; clone_size: .; cdr3_aa: CASSVVASGGALEQFF; cdr3_nt: TGTGCCAGCAGCGTAGTGGCTAGCGGGGGGGCCTTAGAGCAGTTCTTC
d_call: .; v_call: TRBV27; j_call: TRBJ1-5; clone_size: .; cdr3_aa: CASSQQGRSNQPQHF; cdr3_nt: TGTGCCAGCAGTCAACAGGGTAGGAGCAATCAGCCCCAGCATTTT
d_call: .; v_call: TRBV7-2; j_call: TRBJ2-3; clone_size: .; cdr3_aa: CASSSRTFTDTQYF; cdr3_nt: TGTGCCAGCAGCTCCCGGACTTTCACAGATACGCAGTATTTT
d_call: .; v_call: TRBV6-1; j_call: TRBJ2-2; clone_size: .; cdr3_aa: CASSDSRVHTGELFF; cdr3_nt: TGTGCCAGCAGTGATTCCAGGGTCCACACCGGGGAGCTGTTTTTT
d_call: .; v_call: TRBV30; j_call: TRBJ1-5; clone_size: .; cdr3_aa: CAWSVQGSQPQHF; cdr3_nt: TGTGCCTGGAGTGTACAGGGTTCTCAGCCCCAGCATTTT
d_call: .; v_call: TRBV10-3; j_call: TRBJ2-2; clone_size: .; cdr3_aa: CAIRAKTGELFF; cdr3_nt: TGTGCCATCAGAGCAAAAACCGGGGAGCTGTTTTTT
d_call: TRBD2; v_call: TRBV30; j_call: TRBJ2-7; clone_size: .; cdr3_aa: CASRGASYEQYF; cdr3_nt: TGTGCCTCGCGGGGGGCCTCCTACGAGCAGTACTTC
d_call: .; v_call: TRBV7-6; j_call: TRBJ2-7; clone_size: .; cdr3_aa: CASSSSGGAVNEQYF; cdr3_nt: TGTGCCAGCAGCTCCTCTGGGGGCGCAGTCAACGAGCAGTACTTC
d_call: TRBD1; v_call: TRBV5-4; j_call: TRBJ2-2; clone_size: .; cdr3_aa: CASSSTRQGTGELFF; cdr3_nt: TGTGCCAGCAGCAGTACCAGACAGGGGACCGGGGAGCTGTTTTTT
d_call: TRBD2; v_call: TRBV25-1; j_call: TRBJ2-7; clone_size: .; cdr3_aa: CASTGGYRYEQYF; cdr3_nt: TGTGCCAGCACGGGAGGCTATCGCTACGAGCAGTACTTC
d_call: TRBD1; v_call: TRBV19; j_call: TRBJ2-3; clone_size: .; cdr3_aa: CASSKTRDRSTDTQYF; cdr3_nt: TGTGCCAGTAGTAAAACTAGGGACAGGAGCACAGATACGCAGTATTTT
d_call: TRBD1; v_call: TRBV18; j_call: TRBJ1-1; clone_size: .; cdr3_aa: CASSPLEGARTEAFF; cdr3_nt: TGTGCCAGCTCACCACTCGAGGGGGCGCGAACTGAAGCTTTCTTT
d_call: .; v_call: TRBV10-1; j_call: TRBJ1-6; clone_size: few; cdr3_aa: CASSPLAGEPLHF; cdr3_nt: TGCGCCAGCAGTCCCTTGGCTGGGGAGCCCCTCCACTTT
d_call: .; v_call: TRBV6-1; j_call: TRBJ1-5; clone_size: .; cdr3_aa: CASSDPSRTGIPQHF; cdr3_nt: TGTGCCAGCAGTGACCCGAGCCGAACAGGGATTCCCCAGCATTTT
d_call: .; v_call: TRBV11-3; j_call: TRBJ2-3; clone_size: .; cdr3_aa: CASSARTENTDTQYF; cdr3_nt: TGTGCCAGCAGCGCCCGGACAGAGAACACAGATACGCAGTATTTT
d_call: TRBD1; v_call: TRBV7-8; j_call: TRBJ2-1; clone_size: .; cdr3_aa: CASSKPGQGGNEQFF; cdr3_nt: TGTGCCAGCTCGAAACCGGGACAGGGGGGAAATGAGCAGTTCTTC
d_call: .; v_call: TRBV7-6; j_call: TRBJ2-5; clone_size: once; cdr3_aa: CASRERDTGDETQYF; cdr3_nt: TGTGCCAGCAGGGAAAGGGACACCGGGGACGAGACCCAGTACTTC
d_call: .; v_call: TRBV7-9; j_call: TRBJ1-6; clone_size: .; cdr3_aa: CASSLELYNSPLHF; cdr3_nt: TGTGCCAGCAGCTTAGAACTCTATAATTCACCCCTCCACTTT
d_call: TRBD1; v_call: TRBV6-5; j_call: TRBJ2-1; clone_size: few; cdr3_aa: CASSNQQGSYNEQFF; cdr3_nt: TGTGCCAGCAGCAATCAACAGGGGTCCTACAATGAGCAGTTCTTC
d_call: TRBD1; v_call: TRBV19; j_call: TRBJ1-1; clone_size: .; cdr3_aa: CASRDFSGQENTEAFF; cdr3_nt: TGTGCCAGTAGGGACTTCTCGGGACAGGAGAACACTGAAGCTTTCTTT
d_call: TRBD1; v_call: TRBV11-3; j_call: TRBJ2-5; clone_size: .; cdr3_aa: CASSRTGVETQYF; cdr3_nt: TGTGCCAGCAGCCGGACAGGGGTTGAGACCCAGTACTTC
d_call: .; v_call: TRBV28; j_call: TRBJ1-1; clone_size: .; cdr3_aa: CASSLGGNKAEAFF; cdr3_nt: TGTGCCAGCAGTTTAGGGGGCAACAAAGCTGAAGCTTTCTTT
d_call: TRBD1; v_call: TRBV29-1; j_call: TRBJ2-5; clone_size: few; cdr3_aa: CSVAPLAGGHRETQYF; cdr3_nt: TGCAGCGTCGCCCCCCTGGCAGGGGGCCATCGGGAGACCCAGTACTTC
d_call: .; v_call: TRBV5-1; j_call: TRBJ2-3; clone_size: .; cdr3_aa: CASSLHGDTQYF; cdr3_nt: TGCGCCAGCAGCCTGCACGGAGATACGCAGTATTTT